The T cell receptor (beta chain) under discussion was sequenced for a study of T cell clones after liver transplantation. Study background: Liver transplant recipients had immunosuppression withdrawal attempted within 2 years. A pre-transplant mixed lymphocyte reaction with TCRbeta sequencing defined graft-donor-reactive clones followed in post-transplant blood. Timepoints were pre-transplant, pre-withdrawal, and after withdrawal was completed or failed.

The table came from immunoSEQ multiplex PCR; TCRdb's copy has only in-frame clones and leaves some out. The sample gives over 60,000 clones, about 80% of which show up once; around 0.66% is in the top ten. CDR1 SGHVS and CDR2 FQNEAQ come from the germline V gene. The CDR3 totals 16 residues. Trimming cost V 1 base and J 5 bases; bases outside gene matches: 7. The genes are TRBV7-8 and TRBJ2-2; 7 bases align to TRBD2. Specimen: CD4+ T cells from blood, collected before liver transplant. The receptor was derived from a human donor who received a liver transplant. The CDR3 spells CASSLGAGDATGELFF. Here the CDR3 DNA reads TGTGCCAGCAGCTTAGGGGCGGGAGACGCGACCGGGGAGCTGTTTTTT.